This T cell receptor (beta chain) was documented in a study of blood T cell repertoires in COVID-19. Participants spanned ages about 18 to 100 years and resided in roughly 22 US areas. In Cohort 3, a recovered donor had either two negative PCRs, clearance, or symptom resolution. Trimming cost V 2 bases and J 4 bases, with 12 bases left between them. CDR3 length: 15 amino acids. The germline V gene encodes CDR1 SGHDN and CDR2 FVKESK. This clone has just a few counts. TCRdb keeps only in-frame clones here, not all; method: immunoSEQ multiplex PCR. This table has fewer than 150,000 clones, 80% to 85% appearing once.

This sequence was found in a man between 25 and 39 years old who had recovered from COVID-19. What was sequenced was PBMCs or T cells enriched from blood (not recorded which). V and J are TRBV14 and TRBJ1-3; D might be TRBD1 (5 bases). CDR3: CASSQRRDFGNTIYF. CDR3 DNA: TGTGCCAGCAGCCAACGTAGGGACTTCGGAAACACCATATATTTT. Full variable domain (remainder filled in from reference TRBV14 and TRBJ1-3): EAGVTQFPSHSVIEKGQTVTLRCDPISGHDNLYWYRRVMGKEIKFLLHFVKESKQDESGMPNNRFLAERTGGTYSTLKVQPAELEDSGVYFCASSQRRDFGNTIYFGEGSWLTVV.